This TCR beta chain was documented in a study of control samples from healthy donors and cancer patients. Generated by immunoSEQ multiplex PCR, the TCRdb table keeps only in-frame clones and is missing some. The sample yields about 75,000 clones, around 84% seen once. The receptor's source is a man aged 50-60 years in good health. Sequenced material: blood.

CDR3 DNA sequence: TGTGCCAGCAGCTTTCAGGGGGATCAGCCCCAGCATTTT. It specifies CASSFQGDQPQHF. The chain recombines TRBV11-2 with TRBJ1-5; the match to TRBD1 covers 7 bases. V shed 3 bases and J 5 bases; nucleotides not matched to a gene: 1. CDR3 length: 13 residues. CDR1 and CDR2 from the germline V gene are SGHAT and FQNNGV.